This T cell receptor (beta chain) stems from a study of CD8 T cells in Susac syndrome (dated by TCRdb to between 2018 and 2020). About the investigation overall: The study used repertoire sequencing to test whether antigen drove CD8+ T cell activation and differentiation in Susac syndrome. Clonality of the CD8+ T cell repertoire was compared between more than 10 healthy donors, 14 Susac syndrome patients and 15 multiple sclerosis patients.

RNA was extracted using the RNeasy kit, and about 0.5 to 1 ug of the RNA was reverse transcribed with random hexamers. The immunoSEQ multiplex PCR assay, covering 54 Vbeta and 13 Jbeta segments, was used to amplify TCR beta CDR3 regions. To correct PCR amplification bias, a synthetic template baseline was used for both primer optimization and computational correction. The authors' analysis ran thus. Reads were annotated to V, D and J genes per IMGT and analyzed with immunoSEQ Analyzer, keeping only productive sequences. Clonality was calculated as one minus the Shannon entropy normalized by log2 of the number of productive unique sequences. For each patient and control, public and private clones were evaluated among the 100 most prevalent clones. Clones were defined as Susac-specific when absent from the healthy and MS cohorts, from about a thousand published viral clones and from other ImmuneACCESS disease sequences. The public reads were run again by TCRdb, first through fastp at Q25 and then through MiXCR, and only productive beta chains were kept. Rows with one shared CDR3 protein collapse into an entry with the most common genes and DNA. TCRdb's processing, not the authors', yielded these V and J calls. The sample table holds roughly 200,000 distinct CDR3 sequences, of which approximately 95% were seen once. Of the sample, less than 0.2% is held by the ten largest clones.

CDR1 is given as SGHDT and CDR2 as YYEEEE, both from the germline V gene. Trimming takes 3 bases off V and 3 bases off J; junction bases not matched to a gene: 5. From the cysteine through the phenylalanine, the CDR3 covers 16 amino acids. Just CDR3 DNA is preserved here, 48 bases in frame from base 1. Findings and caveats that apply to the study as a whole: The number of individuals in the TCR sequencing and HLA analysis was recognized as being relatively small.

Remarks on this clonotype: It lacks a known antigen. Per-base quality was not reported, and no clone a single base away is much larger than it.

Peripheral blood CD8+ and CD4+ T cells from healthy donors, Susac syndrome patients and multiple sclerosis patients were profiled using high-throughput TCR beta sequencing. Multiple sclerosis controls were treatment-naive patients with stable or active relapsing-remitting disease fulfilling revised McDonald criteria. Bulk CD8+ and CD4+ T cells were purified by magnetic negative isolation, whereas CD8+ TEMRA cells were enriched by FACS. Blood was collected in EDTA tubes and processed within 24 hours, with PBMCs isolated through density gradient centrifugation. PBMCs intended for TCR sequencing were cryopreserved in liquid nitrogen and thawed later in a water bath at 37 degrees C. The sorted or isolated CD4+, CD8+ and CD8+ TEMRA cells had a purity of 90% or higher.

The V and J segments used are TRBV5-6 and TRBJ2-1; 11 junctional bases match TRBD2. Sequencing was carried out using CD8+ T cells from PBMCs. The TCR originated in a human donor with multiple sclerosis. The CDR3 corresponds to CASSSIAGGLYNEQFF. The DNA sequence is TGTGCCAGCAGCTCCATAGCGGGAGGGCTCTACAATGAGCAGTTCTTC.